This TCR beta chain was sequenced during a study of T cells in Graves' hyperthyroidism and ophthalmopathy. Study-level findings and limits: By a 13 V-J model, ophthalmopathy was set apart from stable hyperthyroidism. Most clonotypes that expanded in the thyroid above 0.001 also showed up in blood.

Uncontrolled infection, other autoimmune disease, pregnancy or lactation led to exclusion. The source material, RNA transcripts, was used to amplify TCR beta CDR3 regions. First-round RT-PCR of the TCR CDR3 relied on the HTBI primer set. TCRdb re-called the multiplex PCR reads with MiXCR, one entry per CDR3 protein. The table records about 35,000 distinct CDR3 sequences, roughly 52% of them present only once. The CDR3 consists of 15 residues. Germline V gene lookup returns CDR1 DFQATT and CDR2 SNEGSKA (reference sequence). The J segment lost 6 bases and the V segment lost 5 bases, leaving 10 bases of the junction unmatched. For this clonotype: Antigen unknown.

The TCR originated in a woman between 45 and 60 years old with Graves' hyperthyroidism that later progressed to Graves' ophthalmopathy. Sample: blood. This chain uses TRBV20-1 with TRBJ1-2; 12 bases are shared with TRBD1. CDR3 amino acids: CSAPSSGQGADGYTF. CDR3 nucleotide sequence: TGCAGTGCTCCGAGTTCGGGACAGGGGGCTGATGGCTACACCTTC.